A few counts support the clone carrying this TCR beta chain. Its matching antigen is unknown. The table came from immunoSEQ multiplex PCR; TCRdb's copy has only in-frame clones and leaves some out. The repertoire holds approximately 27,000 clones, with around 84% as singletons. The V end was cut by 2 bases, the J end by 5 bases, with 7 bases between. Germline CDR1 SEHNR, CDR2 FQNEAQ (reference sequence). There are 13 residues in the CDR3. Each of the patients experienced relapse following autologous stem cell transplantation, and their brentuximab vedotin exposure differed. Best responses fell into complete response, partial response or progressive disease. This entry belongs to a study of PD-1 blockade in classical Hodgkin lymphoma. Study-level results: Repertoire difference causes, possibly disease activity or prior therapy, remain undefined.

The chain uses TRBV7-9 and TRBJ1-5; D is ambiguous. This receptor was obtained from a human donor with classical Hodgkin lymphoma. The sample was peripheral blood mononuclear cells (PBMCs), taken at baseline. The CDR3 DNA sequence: TGTGCCAGCAGCTTACTGTATGATCAGCCCCAGCATTTT. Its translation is CASSLLYDQPQHF.